This TCR beta chain was documented in a study of long-term antiretroviral therapy in people with HIV. Study details: Specimens dating back about a decade before the 2015 immediate-ART recommendation are the oldest included.

No donor had fewer than one pre-ART PBMC sample or fewer than two post-ART PBMC samples. Researchers ran immunoSEQ v3.0 at survey level. The table came from immunoSEQ multiplex PCR; TCRdb's copy has only in-frame clones and leaves some out. The data hold roughly 14,000 clones, with around 83% observed a single time. The germline V and J ends were trimmed by 3 bases and 4 bases, with 9 bases remaining between them. This CDR3 region has 13 residues. Germline V CDR1 and CDR2: LNHDA, SQIVND (reference sequence). This chain connects TRBV19 to TRBJ1-2; D might be TRBD1 (6 bases). This sequence was found in a man in his forties with HIV. This material consisted of unsorted PBMCs, taken just before starting antiretroviral therapy. This CDR3 is CASSMGHSYGYTF. The CDR3 bases are TGTGCCAGTAGTATGGGACATTCCTATGGCTACACCTTC. The full variable domain, with the rest looked up from reference TRBV19 and TRBJ1-2, is DGGITQSPKYLFRKEGQNVTLSCEQNLNHDAMYWYRQDPGQGLRLIYYSQIVNDFQKGDIAEGYSVSREKKESFPLTVTSAQKNPTAFYLCASSMGHSYGYTFGSGTRLTVV.